This T cell receptor beta chain derives from a study of response to subunit inactivated influenza vaccine. Findings and limits, study-wide: Seasonal influenza vaccination, on each occasion, was suggested by the authors to recruit few new T cells.

About this clonotype itself: The antigen is unknown.

TCRdb reprocessed the RT-PCR reads via MiXCR and lists one record per CDR3 protein. The sample has some 600,000 distinct CDR3 sequences, roughly 15% seen once. J lost 1 base, V lost 3 bases, and 3 bases had no gene match. CDR3 size: 15 residues. CDR1 and CDR2 (germline): MRHNA, SNTAGT. This TCR was recovered from a man between 50 and 59 years old who received an inactivated influenza vaccine. This sequence joins TRBV6-4 and TRBJ2-3, with TRBD2 matching 8 bases. The specimen comprised PBMCs from blood, sampled around 14 days before vaccination. CDR3 region: CASSEDSGGTDTQYF. CDR3 in DNA: TGTGCCAGCAGTGAAGATAGCGGGGGCACAGATACGCAGTATTTT.